Shown below are 15 T cell receptor beta chains from a single sample sequenced in a study of blood T cell repertoires in COVID-19. Sequencing was performed with immunoSEQ multiplex PCR; in TCRdb, only in-frame clones are kept and a portion is missing. Found here are tens of thousands of clones, approximately 80% of them singletons; the top ten hold around 20%. What was sequenced was peripheral blood. Receptors originate from a woman aged 45-60 years with acute or convalescent COVID-19.

The rearrangement links TRBV5-1 to TRBJ2-7, with D possibly matching TRBD1 (6 bases). Trimming stripped 0 bases from V and 3 bases from J, with 13 bases between. The germline CDR1 and CDR2 sequences are SGHRS and YFSETQ. The CDR3 covers 15 residues. The CDR3 spells CASSLASGTNYEQYF. The CDR3 DNA reads as TGCGCCAGCAGCTTGGCCTCCGGGACAAACTACGAGCAGTACTTC.

This clone was seen more than once but under ten times. The rearrangement links TRBV19 to TRBJ2-3, with TRBD1 matching over 7 bases. The CDR3 length is 14 residues. V gave up 11 bases and J gave up 1 base; unmatched junction bases: 9. The germline V gene has CDR1 LNHDA and CDR2 SQIVND (reference sequence). The CDR3 region has the DNA TGTGCCGCCGCGACAGGGCTGGGCACAGATACGCAGTATTTT. Protein: CAAATGLGTDTQYF.

V usage is TRBV6-2 or TRBV6-3 and J usage is TRBJ1-2; 9 positions agree with TRBD1. Germline V gene lookup returns CDR1 MNHEY and CDR2 SVGEGT. This CDR3 is built from 17 residues. Losses at the gene ends were 6 bases for V and 5 bases for J; bases not matched to a gene: 16. The CDR3 nucleotides read TGTGCCAGCAGCTCACCGGGACAGGGTCCATCGGGGTATGGCTACACCTTC. Protein: CASSSPGQGPSGYGYTF.

The genes are TRBV27 and TRBJ2-7; possible D gene TRBD2, 5 bases. CDR3 length equals 16 residues. V dropped 1 base and J dropped 3 bases, with 16 bases sitting between them. The germline V gene has CDR1 MNHEY and CDR2 SMNVEV (reference sequence). CDR3 loop: CASSLYPSGRGYEQYF. The CDR3 DNA reads as TGTGCCAGCAGTTTATACCCCTCCGGACGGGGCTACGAGCAGTACTTC.

The chain has TRBV6-2 or TRBV6-3 and TRBJ2-4; 7 bases match TRBD1. Germline V gene sequence: CDR1 MNHEY, CDR2 SVGEGT. This CDR3 is 14 amino acids long. The V and J ends lost 2 bases and 7 bases, in that order; junction bases with no gene match: 5. This CDR3 is CASSYRQGRNIQYF. The CDR3 DNA is TGTGCCAGCAGTTACCGACAGGGAAGGAACATTCAGTACTTC.

The chain is built from TRBV18 and TRBJ2-1, with D maybe TRBD2 (5 bases). V was shortened by 2 bases and J by 0 bases, with 11 bases between the two germline ends. This CDR3 comprises 16 residues. Germline V gene lookup returns CDR1 KGHSH and CDR2 LQKENI. CDR3 nucleotides: TGTGCCAGCTCACCAAATAGCGTTAGCTCCTACAATGAGCAGTTCTTC. It encodes CASSPNSVSSYNEQFF.

V and J are TRBV3-1 (or the pseudogene TRBV3-2) and TRBJ1-3, with unresolved D. Germline CDR1 LGHDT, CDR2 YNNKEL (reference sequence). With 2 bases removed from V and 2 bases from J, the gap between germline ends came to 4 bases. The CDR3 spans 13 residues. This CDR3 reads CASSQPAGNTIYF. CDR3 sequence (DNA): TGTGCCAGCAGCCAACCGGCTGGAAACACCATATATTTT.

This clone was seen a handful of times. The chain combines TRBV30 with TRBJ2-5, with TRBD2 identical over 9 bases. J was trimmed by 2 bases and V by 2 bases; bases with no gene match: 15. CDR3 length: 18 amino acids. Germline-derived CDR1 and CDR2 are GTSNPN and SVGIG (reference sequence). The CDR3 loop reads CAWSPYMSLTSGQETQYF. CDR3 nucleotide sequence: TGTGCCTGGAGTCCCTACATGTCCCTGACTAGCGGACAAGAGACCCAGTACTTC.

The V call is TRBV4-2, the J call TRBJ2-1, with TRBD1 matching 7 bases. J gave up 0 bases and V 2 bases, and 10 bases lay outside the gene matches. This CDR3 comprises 18 residues. Germline CDR1 LGHNA, CDR2 YNFKEQ. CDR3 sequence: CASSQTDRSHPSYNEQFF. The CDR3 DNA reads as TGTGCCAGCAGCCAAACGGACAGGTCCCACCCCTCCTACAATGAGCAGTTCTTC.

The chain carries TRBV25-1 and TRBJ1-2, with D possibly matching TRBD1 (6 bases). CDR1 and CDR2 from the germline V gene are MGHDK and SYGVNS. There are 12 residues in the CDR3. V was shortened by 4 bases and J by 8 bases, with 11 bases between the two germline ends. CDR3 DNA: TGTGCCAGCAGTGGGACAGCTTGGGGCTACACCTTC. It yields the protein CASSGTAWGYTF.

The chain uses TRBV5-1 and TRBJ2-3, with a possible D match to TRBD2 (6 bases). The CDR3 spans 15 residues. Trimming removed 0 bases from V and 4 bases from J, with 12 bases in between. Per germline, CDR1 SGHRS and CDR2 YFSETQ. The DNA for the CDR3 is TGCGCCAGCAGCTTGGCCGGCGGGGTGGCAGATACGCAGTATTTT. Encoded protein: CASSLAGGVADTQYF.

V is TRBV7-3 and J is TRBJ2-2; 7 nucleotides align to TRBD1. This CDR3 has 15 amino acids. With V trimmed by 4 bases and J by 1 base, 3 bases remained unmatched. The germline V gene has CDR1 SGHTA and CDR2 FQGTGA. The CDR3 bases are TGTGCCAGCAGCTCCCGGACAGGGAACACCGGGGAGCTGTTTTTT. It encodes CASSSRTGNTGELFF.

The chain couples TRBV4-3 to TRBJ2-3, with 11 bases aligning to TRBD2. Germline V lookup: CDR1 LGHNA, CDR2 YSLEER. The CDR3 totals 18 residues. V lost 2 bases to trimming and J lost 4 bases; unmatched junction nucleotides: 11. The CDR3 coding sequence is TGCGCCAGCAGCCAATCAATTCCTAGCGGGAGGTGGGCAGATACGCAGTATTTT. Translating it yields CASSQSIPSGRWADTQYF.

The chain couples TRBV6-4 to TRBJ1-1; a possible D gene is TRBD1 (5 bases). Between the trimmed V and J ends, which lost 6 bases and 3 bases, there was a span of 11 bases. Per the germline V gene, CDR1 is MRHNA and CDR2 is SNTAGT. The CDR3 is 13 residues long. Here the CDR3 reads CASRQEGDTEAFF. In nucleotides, the CDR3 is TGTGCCAGCAGACAGGAGGGTGACACTGAAGCTTTCTTT.

V gene TRBV24-1 combines with J gene TRBJ2-2, with 9 nucleotides matching TRBD2. The CDR3 spans 14 residues. Germline V gene lookup returns CDR1 KGHDR and CDR2 SFDVKD. V gave up 10 bases and J gave up 7 bases; unmatched junction bases: 9. The CDR3 DNA reads TGTGCCACTCAGAGCGGGAGGCCCCTCGGGGAGCTGTTTTTT. Its protein is CATQSGRPLGELFF.